This T cell receptor beta chain was retrieved from a study of shared clonotypes between healthy human individuals. On the study more broadly: Three plates were used per donor for CD4 naive, three for CD4 memory, two for CD8 naive and one for CD8 memory. Study conclusions and caveats: The study drew on few donors, limiting represented genetic and exposure-history diversity. About 5.2% was the fraction of naive CD4 clonotypes found shared across a few donors. Estimated richness was generally greater in naive than memory subsets.

In regard to this clone: Antigen unknown.

Naive CD8 isolation took CD45RO-negative cells positively selected for CCR7 and excluded terminally differentiated effector memory CD45RA+ cells. There are 13 residues in the CDR3. Germline assignment: CDR1 MNHEY and CDR2 SMNVEV (reference sequence). Trimming cost V 8 bases and J 6 bases, with 14 bases left between them. Using immunoSEQ multiplex PCR, the repertoire was profiled, and TCRdb retains in-frame clones only, with some absent. This sample yields 800,000 or so clones, of which 96% are seen a single time; under 0.25% belongs to the top ten. The chain links TRBV27 to TRBJ2-1; D is unclear. Material: naive CD8+ T cells sorted from blood. This clonotype was obtained from a young man in good health. The CDR3, as DNA: TGTGCCAGCTCCCCCCCTGCTGCCAATGAGCAGTTCTTC. It specifies CASSPPAANEQFF.